The following is a T cell receptor beta chain sequence with its context. It is unclear where the CDR3 begins or ends on the DNA, so no DNA is shown, and the CDR3 is as TCRdb lists it. This sample was taken from a study of CD8+CD57+ T cells in acquired aplastic anemia. The template for TCR beta VDJ and CDR3 sequence profiling was genomic DNA. TCRdb re-called the reads with MiXCR, one entry per CDR3 protein. Of about 100,000 distinct CDR3 sequences in the sample, around half were seen once. The receptor was isolated from a human donor in good health, serving as a control. The sample consisted of sorted CD4+, CD8+, or CD8+CD57+ T cells (not recorded which) from PBMCs.

The CDR3 loop is CASTEAGTRPIYGYTFGSGTEAFF. The rearrangement joins TRBV25-1 to TRBJ1-1; the listed D gene, TRBD1, was not tested against the DNA. The CDR3 comprises 24 residues, both ends counted. Germline V gives CDR1 MGHDK, CDR2 SYGVNS.